A single T cell receptor (beta chain) is shown here with its context. Researchers ran the PCR with 60 Vbeta and 13 Jbeta primers. TCRdb keeps only in-frame clones here, not all; method: immunoSEQ multiplex PCR. Of 90,000 to 150,000 clones listed, over 70% are singletons. The CDR3 totals 12 residues. V was cut by 6 bases and J by 2 bases, with 10 bases left in between. Germline V gene data show CDR1 as SQVTM and CDR2 as ANQGSEA. The sample is drawn from a study of cytomegalovirus exposure and HLA in healthy donors. The material sequenced was PBMCs. This chain links TRBV29-1 with TRBJ2-5, with D possibly TRBD2 on 6 matching bases. The source is a woman aged 18-30 years in good health and CMV-seronegative. The CDR3 sequence: CSVAGGQETQYF. CDR3 nucleotides: TGCAGCGTCGCCGGGGGACAAGAGACCCAGTACTTC.